This TCR beta chain was recovered during a study of blood T cells in healthy people across ages (dated by TCRdb to between 2015 and 2016). Background on the whole study: Template switching captured roughly one uniquely barcoded TCR beta cDNA molecule per two T cells in model experiments. Using the same blood draw, the study looked at two additional independent replicas of 1 million unique cDNA reads for two donors, one aged 18 to 30 and the other aged 80 or older. Age-related changes in TCR beta repertoire diversity were measured in the study by deep sequencing normalized with unique cDNA molecular identifiers. The donors were divided into four age groups: young (average roughly 15 years), middle-aged (about 40), aged (approximately 59) and long-lived (about 84). To avoid experimental bias, donors of different ages were randomly spread across the sequencing lanes. What the work shows at the level of the full study, not this receptor alone: The percentage of naive T cells measured by flow cytometry correlated strongly with observed TCR beta diversity. Estimates of total diversity based on one million sequenced T cells were regarded as lower bounds and as underestimates. Observed TCR beta diversity per million T cells fell roughly linearly with age, and a significant reduction was already apparent by age around 40. Because donor CMV infection status was unknown, age-related changes in expanded clonotypes were potentially confounded. Because profiling used bulk unsorted PBMCs, naive and antigen-experienced compartments could not be compared conclusively. The long-lived group showed more naive CD4+ T cells, fewer expanded clones and increased TCR diversity than the aged group, suggesting age selection.

Turning to this clonotype: Its target antigen remains unknown. Base qualities are not at hand, and no much larger clone is one base apart.

Library preparation employed 5' RACE. Sequencing used an Illumina HiSeq 2500. The second PCR ran for about 6 to 12 cycles and used a J-beta primer mix along with a sample-barcoded 5' primer. A template-switch 5' adaptor carrying 12 random nucleotides introduced a unique molecular identifier onto each TCR beta cDNA molecule. Each sample yielded at least 2.5 million CDR3-containing paired-end reads. First-strand cDNA was synthesized from all RNA with the Mint cDNA synthesis kit, primed by a TRBC-specific oligonucleotide. After uracil-DNA glycosylase treatment, a first 18-cycle PCR used universal primers M1SS and BC2_uni_R on all cDNA. Per the original workflow: For normalization, 1 million high-quality reads were randomly selected from each sample, with every read carrying a distinct molecular identifier. Instead of being binned into consensus sequences, reads that shared molecular identifiers were thrown out. CDR3 identification, clonotype clustering and error correction used MiTCR with a Q25 quality threshold and the strictest error-elimination algorithm. A nonparametric unseen species model with Euler transformation was used to estimate a lower bound on total TCR beta diversity. The raw public data were reprocessed by TCRdb itself: fastp quality trimming at Q25, MiXCR clonotype calling, in-frame beta chains only. Entries are consolidated by CDR3 protein sequence, retaining the most common genes and DNA. Clone size and V and J calls follow TCRdb, not the original study. This sample lists about 1.8 million distinct CDR3 sequences; around half were detected once. More than 2% of the sample comes from the top ten.

The donors were 40 or so Caucasian individuals from Russia, aged about 6 to 95 years, who were systemically healthy. Approximately 9 milliliters of peripheral blood were collected from each donor into EDTA-treated Vacutainer tubes. Ficoll-Paque density-gradient centrifugation was used to isolate PBMCs, with at least 6.5 million per sample. Trizol reagent was used to extract total RNA from PBMCs, with at least 5.5 micrograms per sample. Naive CD45RAhigh/CD27high T cell percentages were measured by flow cytometry on a PBMC aliquot from every donor. V is cut by 8 bases and J by 0 bases, and the space between the germline ends is 11 bases. The CDR1 and CDR2 encoded by the germline V gene are WSHSY and SAAADI. CDR3 length: 14 amino acids, cysteine to phenylalanine. The retained sequence is limited to the CDR3, 42 bases, with the frame set at the first base.

The chain uses TRBV10-2 and TRBJ2-4; TRBD1 is a weak D gene call, 5 bases matching. This TCR was sampled from a woman in her forties in good health. The specimen sequenced was blood. The DNA sequence reads TGCGCCAGCGCGGACATCTTAGCCAAAAACATTCAGTACTTC. Its protein reads: CASADILAKNIQYF.